These 21 T cell receptor beta chains were all obtained from the same sample, sequenced in a study of blood T cell repertoires in COVID-19. Sequenced by immunoSEQ multiplex PCR; TCRdb stores in-frame clones only, minus some. The data show approximately 300,000 clones, approximately 90% seen once. Material: peripheral blood. The source of these receptors is a man between 35 and 55 years old with acute or convalescent COVID-19.

This rearrangement joins TRBV6-5 to TRBJ1-5, with D unclear. Germline assignment: CDR1 MNHEY and CDR2 SVGAGI. The CDR3 runs 15 residues. V shed 0 bases and J shed 6 bases, with 12 bases lying between them. Here the CDR3 DNA reads TGTGCCAGCAGTTACTCGATAGCCGTGGGTCAGCCCCAGCATTTT. It is translated as CASSYSIAVGQPQHF.

J is TRBJ2-7 and V is TRBV10-1, with 9 bases that match TRBD1. Per the germline V gene, CDR1 is WNHNN and CDR2 is SYGVQD (reference sequence). With 3 bases clipped from V and 6 bases from J, the junction kept 9 bases outside the gene matches. The CDR3 contains 15 residues. The CDR3 DNA reads as TGCGCCAGCAGTGACCCCGGGACAGGGAGGGGCGAGCAGTACTTC. This gives the protein CASSDPGTGRGEQYF.

V usage is TRBV25-1 and J usage is TRBJ1-2; D uncertain. This CDR3 comprises 11 residues. Germline V gene lookup returns CDR1 MGHDK and CDR2 SYGVNS. Trimming stripped 8 bases from V and 1 base from J, with 5 bases between. The CDR3 region has the DNA TGTGCCAGCTCCGTTAACTATGGCTACACCTTC. Encoded protein: CASSVNYGYTF.

The J gene is TRBJ1-2, the V gene TRBV3-1 (or the pseudogene TRBV3-2); a possible D gene is TRBD1 (6 bases). Germline V gene lookup returns CDR1 LGHDT and CDR2 YNNKEL (reference sequence). Between the trimmed V and J ends, which lost 4 bases and 6 bases, there was a span of 12 bases. This CDR3 is 13 amino acids long. The CDR3 DNA reads TGTGCCAGCAGCCTGGGACAAGTCGATGGCTACACCTTC. Amino acids: CASSLGQVDGYTF.

The chain has TRBV5-6 and TRBJ1-3, with unresolved D. The ends were cut back, 2 bases at V and 0 bases at J, with 12 bases in the middle. This CDR3 is built from 16 residues. CDR1 is SGHDT and CDR2 is YYEEEE in the germline V gene. Here the CDR3 reads CASSLFGEASGNTIYF. Written as DNA, the CDR3 is TGTGCCAGCAGCTTATTCGGGGAAGCCTCTGGAAACACCATATATTTT.

The genes are TRBV2 and TRBJ1-6; unclear D gene. The CDR3 is 14 amino acids. Germline CDR1 is SNHLY and CDR2 is FYNNEI. The V end lost 4 bases, the J end lost 8 bases, and 12 bases lay between the germline ends. CDR3 bases: TGTGCCAGCAGTGGACGCAGTGGAGATTCACCCCTCCACTTT. It is translated as CASSGRSGDSPLHF.

The V gene is TRBV5-1, the J gene TRBJ2-1; TRBD2 agrees at 8 bases. The CDR3 is made up of 16 amino acids. The junction had 6 bases not matched to a gene; V was cut back by 1 base and J by 3 bases. Germline V gives CDR1 SGHRS, CDR2 YFSETQ. The CDR3 protein is CASSLFTSGVYNEQFF. For the CDR3, the DNA is TGCGCCAGCAGCTTGTTTACTAGCGGAGTCTACAATGAGCAGTTCTTC.

This clone was counted a few times. The rearrangement uses TRBV19 and TRBJ1-2; TRBD1 aligns across 7 bases. Germline CDR1 and CDR2: LNHDA and SQIVND (reference sequence). J gave up 3 bases and V 6 bases, and 7 bases lay outside the gene matches. The CDR3 length is 14 residues. The CDR3 DNA reads TGTGCCAGTAGCCCCGACAGGGTTGACTATGGCTACACCTTC. This encodes CASSPDRVDYGYTF.

This clone was seen once. The gene calls are TRBV6-5 and TRBJ1-3; D not certain. The CDR3 is made up of 13 amino acids. V was trimmed by 5 bases and J by 4 bases, leaving 9 bases between them. CDR1 and CDR2 from the germline V gene are MNHEY and SVGAGI. CDR3 sequence (DNA): TGTGCCAGCAGTATTGTGAGGGGAAACACCATATATTTT. Protein: CASSIVRGNTIYF.

The chain uses TRBV5-1 and TRBJ1-1; TRBD1 might be the D (5 bases). V lost 0 bases to trimming and J lost 1 base, with 10 bases between them. CDR1 SGHRS and CDR2 YFSETQ come from the germline V gene. The CDR3 length is 15 residues. Here the CDR3 reads CASSLESGGNTEAFF. CDR3 nucleotide sequence: TGCGCCAGCAGCTTGGAATCCGGGGGGAACACTGAAGCTTTCTTT.

V usage is TRBV7-3 and J usage is TRBJ1-5, with D unresolved. CDR3 length: 13 amino acids. V shed 5 bases and J shed 4 bases, with 9 bases lying between them. Germline V CDR1 and CDR2: SGHTA, FQGTGA. The CDR3 reads CASSPSPNQPQHF. The DNA of the CDR3 is TGTGCCAGCAGCCCCTCTCCTAATCAGCCCCAGCATTTT. Complete variable domain (other parts from reference TRBV7-3 and TRBJ1-5): GAGVSQTPSNKVTEKGKYVELRCDPISGHTALYWYRQSLGQGPEFLIYFQGTGAADDSGLPNDRFFAVRPEGSVSTLKIQRTERGDSAVYLCASSPSPNQPQHFGDGTRLSIL.

The V call is TRBV6-1, the J call TRBJ1-6; possibly TRBD1 for D (5 bases). Trimming took 0 bases from V and 10 from J, leaving 13 bases between them. The CDR3 loop spans 15 amino acids. CDR1 is MNHNS and CDR2 is SASEGT in the germline V gene. The chain's CDR3 is CASSEAWRGESPLHF. The CDR3 DNA reads TGTGCCAGCAGTGAAGCGTGGAGGGGCGAATCACCCCTCCACTTT.

The chain uses TRBV30 and TRBJ1-5, with a tentative D call TRBD1 (6 bases). Germline V gives CDR1 GTSNPN, CDR2 SVGIG (reference sequence). The CDR3 consists of 13 residues. Deletions cut 5 bases from V and 1 base from J, with 9 bases between. CDR3 sequence (DNA): TGTGCCTGGGGGGGCAGGAGCAATCAGCCCCAGCATTTT. It is translated as CAWGGRSNQPQHF.

V is TRBV29-1 and J is TRBJ1-2; 7 positions agree with TRBD1. V shed 7 bases, J shed 4 bases, and the junction held 9 bases outside the gene matches. Germline CDR1 reads SQVTM; CDR2 reads ANQGSEA. The CDR3 covers 13 residues. This CDR3 is CSDSRDSFYGYTF. Here the CDR3 DNA reads TGCAGCGACAGTAGGGACAGTTTCTATGGCTACACCTTC.

This clone was recorded once. The V gene is TRBV15, the J gene TRBJ1-3; D is unresolved. V lost 6 bases and J 5 bases, leaving 11 bases between the germline ends. Per germline, CDR1 LNHNV and CDR2 YYDKDF (reference sequence). The CDR3 runs 13 residues. CDR3 sequence: CATREIDRNTIYF. In DNA form, the CDR3 reads TGTGCCACCAGGGAGATTGACCGAAACACCATATATTTT.

J is TRBJ1-2 and V is TRBV24-1, with D unclear. V was shortened by 4 bases and J by 3 bases, with 17 bases between the two germline ends. CDR3 length equals 16 residues. Germline CDR1 is KGHDR and CDR2 is SFDVKD. CDR3 in DNA: TGTGCCACCAGTGACTCCCCGGGCCGGCGGGACTATGGCTACACCTTC. This translates into CATSDSPGRRDYGYTF.

The J gene is TRBJ2-3, the V gene TRBV7-9, with 16 bases lining up with TRBD2. Germline V gene lookup returns CDR1 SEHNR and CDR2 FQNEAQ (reference sequence). J gave up 5 bases and V 5 bases, and 7 bases lay outside the gene matches. The CDR3 is made up of 17 amino acids. CDR3 DNA sequence: TGTGCCAGCAGCGCCGGGACTAGCGGGGGGGCCGGAGATACGCAGTATTTT. Translating it yields CASSAGTSGGAGDTQYF.

The chain links TRBV11-2 to TRBJ1-2; D remains unclear. The germline CDR1 and CDR2 sequences are SGHAT and FQNNGV. The CDR3 length is 13 residues. V lost 5 bases and J 4 bases, leaving 11 bases between the germline ends. The CDR3, as DNA: TGTGCCAGCAGCGGACTCATCAGCTATGGCTACACCTTC. Encoded protein: CASSGLISYGYTF. Drawing the rest from reference TRBV11-2 and TRBJ1-2, the complete variable domain is EAGVAQSPRYKIIEKRQSVAFWCNPISGHATLYWYQQILGQGPKLLIQFQNNGVVDDSQLPKDRFSAERLKGVDSTLKIQPAKLEDSAVYLCASSGLISYGYTFGSGTRLTVV.

This chain uses TRBV12-5 with TRBJ2-4; no clear D. Between the trimmed V and J ends, which lost 3 bases and 0 bases, there was a span of 9 bases. Germline-derived CDR1 and CDR2 are LGHNT and FRNRAP. The CDR3 contains 15 residues. The CDR3, as DNA: TGTGCTAGTGGTTTCACAGAATTAGCCAAAAACATTCAGTACTTC. It encodes CASGFTELAKNIQYF.

In DNA, the CDR3 is TGTGCCACCTGTGCGGGGTTGAGTGAAAAACTGTTTTTT. It translates to CATCAGLSEKLFF. V gene TRBV15 combines with J gene TRBJ1-4; D call uncertain. CDR3 length: 13 amino acids. Looked up from germline, CDR1 is LNHNV and CDR2 is YYDKDF (reference sequence). Trimming cost V 8 bases and J 7 bases, with 14 bases left between them.

The J gene is TRBJ1-5, the V gene TRBV25-1; D is ambiguous. The CDR3 is 12 amino acids. The ends were cut back, 11 bases at V and 0 bases at J, with 8 bases in the middle. Germline CDR1 is MGHDK and CDR2 is SYGVNS. The CDR3 loop reads CAGSHSNQPQHF. The DNA of the CDR3 is TGTGCCGGGAGTCATAGCAATCAGCCCCAGCATTTT.